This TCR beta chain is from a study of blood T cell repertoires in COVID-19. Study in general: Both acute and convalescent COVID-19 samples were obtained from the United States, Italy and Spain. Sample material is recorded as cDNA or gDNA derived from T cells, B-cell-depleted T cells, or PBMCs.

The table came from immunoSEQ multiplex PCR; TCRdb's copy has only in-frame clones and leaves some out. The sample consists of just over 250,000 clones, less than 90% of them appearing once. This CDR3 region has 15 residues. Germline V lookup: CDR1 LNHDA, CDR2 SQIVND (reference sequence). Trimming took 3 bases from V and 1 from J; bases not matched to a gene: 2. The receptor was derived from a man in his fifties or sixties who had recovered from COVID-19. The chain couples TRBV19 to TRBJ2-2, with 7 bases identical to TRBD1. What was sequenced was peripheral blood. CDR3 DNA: TGTGCCAGTAGTATCCGGGACAGGAACACCGGGGAGCTGTTTTTT. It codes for CASSIRDRNTGELFF.